This T cell receptor (beta chain) appears in the sequencing data of a study of CD8+CD57+ T cells in acquired aplastic anemia. Study in general: Average DNA yield from sorted CD4+ and CD8+ cells was around 3 ug.

Germline V gene sequence: CDR1 SQVTM, CDR2 ANQGSEA. V was cut by 5 bases and J by 0 bases, with 8 bases left in between. This CDR3 is built from 14 residues. Sequencing involved patients with CD8+CD57+ cell expansion previously shown by flow cytometry. Receipt of therapy had not occurred in any patient by the time of blood sampling. On this clonotype itself: Its matching antigen is unknown.

Findings of the study overall: Controls and patients did not differ significantly in CD8+ Simpson's diversity. Around 29 shared CD8+ CDR3s appeared highly expressed within patients' immunodominant clones.

Profiling that covered TCR beta VDJ and CDR3 relied on genomic DNA as its template. TCRdb itself ran the reads through MiXCR, one entry per CDR3 protein. The table lists 250,000 to 350,000 distinct CDR3 sequences, about three fifths of them singletons. The clonotype was recovered from a human donor with aplastic anemia. The specimen was sorted CD4+, CD8+, or CD8+CD57+ T cells (not recorded which) from PBMCs. The chain recombines TRBV29-1 with TRBJ2-6; D not certain. The CDR3 spells CSVTANSGANVLTF. CDR3 sequence (DNA): TGCAGCGTTACCGCCAACTCTGGGGCCAACGTCCTGACTTTC.